The clone carrying this T cell receptor (beta chain) was found a few times. The antigen is not known. This record belongs to a study of cytomegalovirus exposure and HLA in healthy donors. This CDR3 contains 15 residues. Per germline, CDR1 LNHDA and CDR2 SQIVND (reference sequence). The trim removed 5 bases at V and 2 bases at J, leaving 8 bases unmatched. The study's findings and limits: Presence/absence analyses treated sequencing depth as roughly uniform across donors. There was a cluster of highly shared sequence variants that was likely a sequencing artifact.

The study ran its PCR with 60 Vbeta and 13 Jbeta primers. TCRdb's table, derived via immunoSEQ multiplex PCR, lists solely in-frame clones and lacks some. The sample holds about 190,000 clones; 10% to 15% are singletons and the top ten take 7.8%. The V and J genes are TRBV19 and TRBJ1-1; 7 bases are a match to TRBD1. Material: PBMCs. The receptor was derived from a man over 45 in good health and CMV-seropositive. The CDR3 is CASSPWGQSNTEAFF. As DNA, the CDR3 is TGTGCCAGTAGTCCCTGGGGACAGTCAAACACTGAAGCTTTCTTT.